This T cell receptor (beta chain) is drawn from a study of cytomegalovirus exposure and HLA in healthy donors. The study, taken as a whole, reports: V- and J-gene trimming of TCR beta was linked (in a later analysis) to a missense DCLRE1C variant. In vitro, three CMV-associated chains proved specific for CMV antigens. A reported reduction in N-insertions relative to the roughly 700-donor mean was seen in an Asian-associated ancestry cluster in a later analysis.

With regard to this clone: Its antigen is currently unknown.

J was trimmed by 8 bases and V by 5 bases; bases with no gene match: 7. Germline V gene lookup returns CDR1 MNHNS and CDR2 SASEGT. This CDR3 contains 13 residues. With 60 Vbeta and 13 Jbeta primers, the PCR was carried out. This table comes from immunoSEQ multiplex PCR, and its TCRdb copy is limited to in-frame clones, with some not included. The table shows 100,000 to 150,000 clones, with 75% to 85% occurring only once. V is TRBV6-1 and J is TRBJ1-2, with 8 bases lining up with TRBD1. The clonotype originates from a middle-aged man in good health and CMV-seronegative. The sample consisted of PBMCs. CDR3 sequence (DNA): TGTGCCAGCAGTACGGACAGGGTCGCGGGCTACACCTTC. Encoded protein: CASSTDRVAGYTF.